The source of this TCR beta chain is a study of T cells in Graves' hyperthyroidism and ophthalmopathy. The authors obtained PBMCs from 7.5 to 10 ml of fresh peripheral blood. It was RNA transcripts that yielded the amplified TCR beta CDR3 regions. First-round RT-PCR of the TCR CDR3 relied on the HTBI primer set. TCRdb called the multiplex PCR reads again in MiXCR, with one record for every CDR3 protein. Of approximately 200,000 distinct CDR3 sequences listed, approximately 16% were seen once; the top ten hold around two fifths. V lost 3 bases to trimming and J lost 7 bases; unmatched junction nucleotides: 8. CDR3 length: 15 amino acids. Germline-derived CDR1 and CDR2 are MNHEY and SMNVEV (reference sequence). This clonotype was recorded many times.

The chain recombines TRBV27 with TRBJ1-2; 10 bases agree with TRBD1. What was sequenced was blood. This sequence originates from a man aged 40-49 years with Graves' hyperthyroidism. The CDR3 spells CASSLMGTGDSGYTF. The CDR3 region has the DNA TGTGCCAGCAGTTTGATGGGGACAGGGGATTCTGGCTACACCTTC.